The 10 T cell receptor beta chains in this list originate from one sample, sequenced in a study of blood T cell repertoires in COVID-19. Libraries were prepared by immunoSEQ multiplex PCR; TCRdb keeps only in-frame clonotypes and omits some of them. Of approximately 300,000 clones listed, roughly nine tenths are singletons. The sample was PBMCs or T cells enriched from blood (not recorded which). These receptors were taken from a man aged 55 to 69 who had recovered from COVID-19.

CDR3 residues: CASSLKQGDYGYTF. The CDR3 nucleotides read TGTGCCAGCAGCCTAAAACAGGGAGACTATGGCTACACCTTC. The chain has TRBV5-4 and TRBJ1-2; weak D call: TRBD1 (6 bases). Germline V gives CDR1 SGHNT, CDR2 YYREEE (reference sequence). The CDR3 sequence is 14 residues long. With 4 bases removed from V and 3 bases from J, the gap between germline ends came to 13 bases.

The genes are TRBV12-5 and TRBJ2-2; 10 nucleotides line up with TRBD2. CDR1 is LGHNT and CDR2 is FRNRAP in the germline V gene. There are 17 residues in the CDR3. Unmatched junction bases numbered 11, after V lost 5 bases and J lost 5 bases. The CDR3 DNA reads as TGTGCTAGTGGTCTGTCTAGCGGGAGTGTGGGGACCGGGGAGCTGTTTTTT. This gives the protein CASGLSSGSVGTGELFF.

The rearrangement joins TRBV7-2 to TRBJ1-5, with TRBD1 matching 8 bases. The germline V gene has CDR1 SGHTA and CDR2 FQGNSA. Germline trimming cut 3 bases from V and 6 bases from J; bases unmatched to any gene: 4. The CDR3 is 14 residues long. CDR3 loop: CASSFAGGGQPQHF. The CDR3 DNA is TGTGCCAGCAGCTTTGCAGGGGGCGGTCAGCCCCAGCATTTT.

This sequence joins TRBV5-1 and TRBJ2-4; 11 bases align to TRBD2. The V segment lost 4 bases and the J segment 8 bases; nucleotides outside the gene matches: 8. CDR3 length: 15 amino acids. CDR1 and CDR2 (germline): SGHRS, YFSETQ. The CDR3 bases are TGCGCCAGCAGCACCGGGACTAGCGGAGGGGACATTCAGTACTTC. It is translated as CASSTGTSGGDIQYF.

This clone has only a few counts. CDR3 protein: CASKQASGANVLTF. CDR3 bases: TGTGCCTCTAAACAGGCCTCTGGGGCCAACGTCCTGACTTTC. J is TRBJ2-6 and V is TRBV30; a weak D match, TRBD1 (5 bases). Germline CDR1 and CDR2: GTSNPN and SVGIG (reference sequence). Trimming shortened V by 7 bases and J by 0 bases, and 10 bases separated the two germline ends. CDR3 length: 14 residues. The entire variable domain, with the rest obtained from reference TRBV30 and TRBJ2-6, is as follows: SQTIHQWPATLVQPVGSPLSLECTVEGTSNPNLYWYRQAAGRGLQLLFYSVGIGQISSEVPQNLSASRPQDRQFILSSKKLLLSDSGFYLCASKQASGANVLTFGAGSRLTVL.

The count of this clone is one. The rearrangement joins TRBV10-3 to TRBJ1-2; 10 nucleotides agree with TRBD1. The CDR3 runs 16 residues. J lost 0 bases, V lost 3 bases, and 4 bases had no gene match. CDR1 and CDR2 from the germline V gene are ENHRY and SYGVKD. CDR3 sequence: CAISDFGQGANYGYTF. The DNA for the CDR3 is TGTGCCATCAGTGATTTCGGACAGGGGGCTAACTATGGCTACACCTTC.

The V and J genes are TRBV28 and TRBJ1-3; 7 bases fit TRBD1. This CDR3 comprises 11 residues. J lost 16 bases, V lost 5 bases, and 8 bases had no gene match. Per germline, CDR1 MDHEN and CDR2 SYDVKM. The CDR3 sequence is CASSRDSRPYF. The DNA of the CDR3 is TGTGCCAGCAGTCGGGACAGTCGGCCCTATTTT.

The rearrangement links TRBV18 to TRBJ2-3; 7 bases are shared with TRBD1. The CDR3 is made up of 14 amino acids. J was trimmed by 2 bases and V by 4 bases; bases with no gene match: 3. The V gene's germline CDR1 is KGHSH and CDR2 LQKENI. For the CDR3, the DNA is TGTGCCAGCTCACAGGGGGCGGACACAGATACGCAGTATTTT. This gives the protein CASSQGADTDTQYF. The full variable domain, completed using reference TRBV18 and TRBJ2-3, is NAGVMQNPRHLVRRRGQEARLRCSPMKGHSHVYWYRQLPEEGLKFMVYLQKENIIDESGMPKERFSAEFPKEGPSILRIQQVVRGDSAAYFCASSQGADTDTQYFGPGTRLTVL.

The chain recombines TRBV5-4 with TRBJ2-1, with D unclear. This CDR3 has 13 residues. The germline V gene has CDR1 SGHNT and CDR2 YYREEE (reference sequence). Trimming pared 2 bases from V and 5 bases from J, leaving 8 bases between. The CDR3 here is CASSFLPNNEQFF. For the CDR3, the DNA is TGTGCCAGCAGCTTTCTCCCTAACAATGAGCAGTTCTTC.

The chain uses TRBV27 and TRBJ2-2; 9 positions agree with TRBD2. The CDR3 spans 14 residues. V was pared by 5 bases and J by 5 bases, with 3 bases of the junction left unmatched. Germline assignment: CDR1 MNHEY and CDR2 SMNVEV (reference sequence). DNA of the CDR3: TGTGCCAGCAGTCGTAGCGGGGGAACCGGGGAGCTGTTTTTT. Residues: CASSRSGGTGELFF.